This T cell receptor (beta chain) was documented in a study of blood T cells in healthy people across ages. About the study: Template switching recovered approximately one barcoded beta molecule for every two T cells.

This clonotype has ten or more counts. Its cognate antigen is unknown. Study results and caveats: PBMCs were not sorted, which prevented a conclusive comparison of naive versus antigen-experienced cells. Getting older went along with TCR beta diversity per million T cells dropping roughly linearly.

Trimming at V came to 2 bases and at J to 4 bases, leaving 2 bases not matched to a gene. Germline V gene lookup returns CDR1 SGHTA and CDR2 FQGNSA. The length of the CDR3 is 15 residues. Combining a sample-barcoded 5' primer with a J-beta primer mix, a second PCR ran for about 6 to 11 cycles. From the 5' RACE reads, TCRdb called clonotypes with MiXCR, one entry per CDR3 protein. This table holds about 1.8 million distinct CDR3 sequences, roughly 52% found once. The TCR originated in a woman aged 35 to 49 in good health. The rearrangement joins TRBV7-2 to TRBJ2-1; TRBD2 aligns across 10 bases. Sequenced sample: blood. CDR3 sequence: CASSLQAGGYNEQFF. The CDR3, as DNA: TGTGCCAGCAGCTTACAAGCGGGGGGGTACAATGAGCAGTTCTTC.